This entry lists 28 T cell receptor beta chains sequenced from one sample in a study of cytomegalovirus exposure and HLA in healthy donors. It was with 60 Vbeta and 13 Jbeta primers that the PCR ran. Clones were read by immunoSEQ multiplex PCR, and TCRdb kept only the in-frame ones, dropping some. The table includes roughly 110,000 clones, about 76% detected once. The sequencing sample was made of PBMCs. Source of these receptors: a woman aged 45-60 years in good health and CMV-seropositive.

The CDR3 loop is CASSQGGQNYGYTF. In DNA, the CDR3 is TGTGCCAGCAGCCAAGGGGGACAAAACTATGGCTACACCTTC. The chain recombines TRBV6-5 with TRBJ1-2; maybe TRBD1 (6 bases). This CDR3 has 14 residues. Trimming left V 6 bases short and J 2 bases short, with 13 bases between. CDR1 and CDR2 (germline): MNHEY, SVGAGI.

The chain employs TRBV27 and TRBJ1-2; a weak D match, TRBD1 (5 bases). CDR1 MNHEY and CDR2 SMNVEV come from the germline V gene (reference sequence). This CDR3 contains 11 residues. The ends were cut back, 11 bases at V and 7 bases at J, with 14 bases in the middle. CDR3 amino acids: CASVSGGGYTF. The CDR3 region has the DNA TGTGCCTCCGTGTCCGGGGGTGGCTACACCTTC.

This clone turned up a few times. The J gene is TRBJ1-4, the V gene TRBV5-6, with D perhaps matching TRBD1 (5 bases). Per the germline V gene, CDR1 is SGHDT and CDR2 is YYEEEE. This CDR3 is 15 amino acids long. V lost 0 bases, J lost 4 bases, and 10 bases lay in between. The CDR3 spells CASSLVQGGNEKLFF. The CDR3 nucleotides read TGTGCCAGCAGCTTGGTTCAGGGAGGTAATGAAAAACTGTTTTTT.

This clone was observed many times. The chain links TRBV6-1 to TRBJ2-1; maybe TRBD2 (6 bases). V was trimmed by 1 base and J by 5 bases, leaving 18 bases between them. Germline CDR1 reads MNHNS; CDR2 reads SASEGT. The CDR3 loop spans 17 amino acids. The CDR3 DNA reads TGTGCCAGCAGTGAAGAAACGCGGTGGGGGGAGAACAATGAGCAGTTCTTC. Its protein product is CASSEETRWGENNEQFF.

The rearrangement links TRBV29-1 to TRBJ2-1; no definite D call. Per germline, CDR1 SQVTM and CDR2 ANQGSEA. V lost 7 bases and J 7 bases, leaving 14 bases between the germline ends. This CDR3 is built from 12 residues. CDR3 sequence (DNA): TGCAGCGCAAGCCTCGAGAGAAATGAGCAGTTCTTC. Translated, it gives CSASLERNEQFF.

This chain joins TRBV7-3 and TRBJ2-1; the D gene is possibly TRBD1 (6 bases). Germline V gives CDR1 SGHTA, CDR2 FQGTGA. Trimming took off 2 bases at V and 0 bases at J, with 8 bases between the two ends. The CDR3 contains 15 residues. The CDR3 DNA reads as TGTGCCAGCAGCTTAGAGGGACACTCCTACAATGAGCAGTTCTTC. This codes for CASSLEGHSYNEQFF.

This clone was seen a few times. The chain combines TRBV6-5 with TRBJ1-1; D may be TRBD1 (5 bases). Per germline, CDR1 MNHEY and CDR2 SVGAGI. CDR3 length: 11 residues. The V gene lost 6 bases and the J gene lost 7 bases, with 9 bases spanning the gap. CDR3 in DNA: TGTGCCAGCAGAGGGGCAGTTGAAGCTTTCTTT. As protein: CASRGAVEAFF.

The chain is built from TRBV21-1 and TRBJ1-2; the table's TRBD1 call for D was not verified on the DNA. TRBV21-1 is tagged as a pseudogene. This CDR3 has 16 residues. The CDR3 sequence is CASSKDPGQGHNGYTF. The CDR3 nucleotides read TGTGCCAGCAGCAAAGACCCGGGACAGGGTCACAATGGCTACACCTTC.

This rearrangement joins TRBV7-2 to TRBJ2-5, with TRBD2 matching 10 bases. The CDR3 is made up of 15 amino acids. J was trimmed by 2 bases and V by 6 bases; bases with no gene match: 6. In germline, CDR1 is SGHTA, CDR2 FQGNSA. In nucleotides, the CDR3 is TGTGCCAGCAGACTAACTAGCGGGGCTCAAGAGACCCAGTACTTC. This encodes CASRLTSGAQETQYF.

The rearrangement joins TRBV5-1 to TRBJ2-5, with 9 bases matching TRBD1. From germline, CDR1 is SGHRS and CDR2 YFSETQ. The CDR3 extends over 14 amino acids. With V trimmed by 4 bases and J by 5 bases, 6 bases remained unmatched. The CDR3 coding sequence is TGCGCCAGCAGCCCGGGACAGGGTGTGGAGACCCAGTACTTC. Translation: CASSPGQGVETQYF.

This clone was detected only once. The J gene is TRBJ1-2, the V gene TRBV4-1; TRBD1 aligns across 7 bases. This CDR3 is 16 amino acids long. Germline V gives CDR1 MGHRA, CDR2 YSYEKL. Germline trimming cut 4 bases from V and 4 bases from J; bases unmatched to any gene: 12. CDR3 coding DNA: TGCGCCAGCAGCCGACCTGGACAGGCGATTGTCTATGGCTACACCTTC. Amino acid sequence: CASSRPGQAIVYGYTF.

In this sample, this clone turned up once. The V and J genes are TRBV7-8 and TRBJ1-5, with D possibly being TRBD1 (5 bases). The CDR3 is 16 residues long. Per germline, CDR1 SGHVS and CDR2 FQNEAQ. Trimming shortened V by 1 base and J by 0 bases, and 10 bases separated the two germline ends. CDR3 nucleotides: TGTGCCAGCAGCTTAGGGGCAGGACATAGCAATCAGCCCCAGCATTTT. Residues: CASSLGAGHSNQPQHF.

This clone was seen a single time. CDR3 bases: TGTGCCAGCAGAGACCAGACAGGCTGGAAGCAGTACTTC. Protein sequence: CASRDQTGWKQYF. The rearrangement uses TRBV2 and TRBJ2-5; maybe TRBD1 (6 bases). CDR1 and CDR2 (germline): SNHLY, FYNNEI. The CDR3 spans 13 residues. V lost 6 bases, J lost 11 bases, and 19 bases lay in between.

The chain carries TRBV19 and TRBJ1-5, with 7 bases matching TRBD1. With V trimmed by 3 bases and J by 3 bases, 5 bases remained unmatched. CDR1 LNHDA and CDR2 SQIVND come from the germline V gene (reference sequence). This CDR3 has 15 amino acids. CDR3 DNA sequence: TGTGCCAGTAGTATGGGGGACAGCCACAATCAGCCCCAGCATTTT. Its translation is CASSMGDSHNQPQHF.

The gene calls are TRBV5-4 and TRBJ1-1; D is undetermined. V dropped 4 bases and J dropped 0 bases, with 7 bases sitting between them. This CDR3 contains 13 residues. Per the germline V gene, CDR1 is SGHNT and CDR2 is YYREEE (reference sequence). The CDR3 nucleotides are TGTGCCAGCAGCGCATCGGTGAACACTGAAGCTTTCTTT. This gives the protein CASSASVNTEAFF.

J is TRBJ2-7 and V is TRBV5-4; 10 nucleotides line up with TRBD1. CDR3 length: 15 amino acids. Looked up from germline, CDR1 is SGHNT and CDR2 is YYREEE (reference sequence). Trimming took 4 bases from V and 3 from J; bases not matched to a gene: 7. The CDR3 sequence is CASSAAGTGVYEQYF. Here the CDR3 DNA reads TGTGCCAGCAGCGCAGCTGGGACAGGGGTCTACGAGCAGTACTTC.

This clone was counted only a few times. V usage is TRBV6-6 and J usage is TRBJ2-7, with a weak D call TRBD2 (5 bases). Germline CDR1 and CDR2: MNHNY and SVGAGI (reference sequence). Trimming shortened V by 7 bases and J by 3 bases, and 10 bases separated the two germline ends. The CDR3 has 12 amino acids. The CDR3 loop is CASTRDYYEQYF. In nucleotides, the CDR3 is TGTGCCAGCACCCGCGACTACTACGAGCAGTACTTC.

V and J are TRBV9 and TRBJ2-5; 9 bases match TRBD2. The CDR3 totals 18 residues. Trimming at V came to 0 bases and at J to 1 base, leaving 10 bases not matched to a gene. Germline V gene data show CDR1 as SGDLS and CDR2 as YYNGEE. This CDR3 reads CASSVGLAGRRRQETQYF. The CDR3 DNA reads as TGTGCCAGCAGCGTAGGGCTAGCGGGGCGGAGACGCCAAGAGACCCAGTACTTC.

The rearrangement uses TRBV6-1 and TRBJ2-7; D might be TRBD2 (6 bases). The CDR3 covers 15 residues. Trimming took 6 bases from V and 1 from J, leaving 16 bases between them. The V gene's germline CDR1 is MNHNS and CDR2 SASEGT. CDR3 region: CASSLVGTLSYEQYF. In DNA form, the CDR3 reads TGTGCCAGCAGCCTCGTCGGGACTCTGTCCTACGAGCAGTACTTC.

The V and J genes are TRBV19 and TRBJ2-7; 8 nucleotides match TRBD1. This CDR3 has 15 residues. The J segment lost 1 base and the V segment lost 9 bases, leaving 11 bases of the junction unmatched. Germline loops: CDR1 LNHDA, CDR2 SQIVND (reference sequence). This CDR3 reads CARTRGRNSSYEQYF. The CDR3 region has the DNA TGTGCCAGAACCAGGGGGCGGAATTCGTCCTACGAGCAGTACTTC. Based on the CDR3 plus reference TRBV19 and TRBJ2-7, the full variable domain is DGGITQSPKYLFRKEGQNVTLSCEQNLNHDAMYWYRQDPGQGLRLIYYSQIVNDFQKGDIAEGYSVSREKKESFPLTVTSAQKNPTAFYLCARTRGRNSSYEQYFGPGTRLTVT.

The chain couples TRBV14 to TRBJ1-2; weak D call: TRBD1 (5 bases). The V gene lost 4 bases and the J gene lost 4 bases, with 16 bases spanning the gap. Germline CDR1 and CDR2: SGHDN and FVKESK. This CDR3 has 15 residues. CDR3 sequence (DNA): TGTGCCAGCAGCCTCACAGGAAATTCCGTCTATGGCTACACCTTC. Amino acids: CASSLTGNSVYGYTF.

The chain uses TRBV10-3 and TRBJ1-1; the D is unclear. The V gene lost 9 bases and the J gene lost 4 bases, with 18 bases spanning the gap. The germline V gene has CDR1 ENHRY and CDR2 SYGVKD. CDR3 length equals 14 residues. The CDR3 DNA is TGTGCCATTTCAGAGGCAGCGTTGGGCACTGAAGCTTTCTTT. It encodes CAISEAALGTEAFF.

The gene calls are TRBV28 and TRBJ1-5; D is possibly TRBD1 (5 bases). Trimming stripped 6 bases from V and 4 bases from J, with 13 bases between. This CDR3 contains 14 residues. Per germline, CDR1 MDHEN and CDR2 SYDVKM. In DNA form, the CDR3 reads TGTGCCAGCAGCCAAGCGGGGACTAATCAGCCCCAGCATTTT. Its translation: CASSQAGTNQPQHF.

V gene TRBV27 combines with J gene TRBJ2-7; TRBD2 aligns across 9 bases. This CDR3 has 15 amino acids. After removal of 6 bases from V and 4 bases from J, the junction contained 10 bases not matched to a gene. Germline CDR1 is MNHEY and CDR2 is SMNVEV (reference sequence). This CDR3 reads CASRVSAGGQYEQYF. The CDR3 DNA reads TGTGCCAGCAGGGTTTCAGCGGGGGGACAATACGAGCAGTACTTC.

This chain connects TRBV20-1 to TRBJ1-2, with no clear D. Trimming took off 1 base at V and 5 bases at J, with 5 bases between the two ends. Germline CDR1 reads DFQATT; CDR2 reads SNEGSKA (reference sequence). This CDR3 region has 11 residues. As DNA, the CDR3 is TGCAGTGCTAGAGGGCCGTATGGCTACACCTTC. This translates into CSARGPYGYTF.

The rearrangement uses TRBV25-1 and TRBJ2-1; 7 bases map to TRBD2. This CDR3 has 15 residues. V was pared by 3 bases and J by 6 bases, with 8 bases of the junction left unmatched. The germline V gene encodes CDR1 MGHDK and CDR2 SYGVNS. The DNA for the CDR3 is TGTGCCAGCAGTGATAAGGTCGGGGGGATCAATGAGCAGTTCTTC. Amino acids: CASSDKVGGINEQFF.

In its sample, this clone was seen once. The V gene is TRBV10-3, the J gene TRBJ1-1, with D possibly being TRBD1 (5 bases). V shed 2 bases and J shed 11 bases, with 18 bases lying between them. There are 14 residues in the CDR3. Germline CDR1 ENHRY, CDR2 SYGVKD. CDR3 region: CAISETQTASVAFF. CDR3 nucleotides: TGTGCCATCAGTGAGACACAGACAGCTTCCGTGGCTTTCTTT.

This clone was found a few times. The rearrangement uses TRBV15 and TRBJ1-2; possibly TRBD1 for D (6 bases). V was cut by 5 bases and J by 6 bases, with 13 bases left in between. Germline CDR1 is LNHNV and CDR2 is YYDKDF (reference sequence). The CDR3 sequence is 13 residues long. The CDR3 loop reads CATSRSGEHGYTF. The CDR3 DNA reads as TGTGCCACCAGCCGGTCAGGGGAGCATGGCTACACCTTC.